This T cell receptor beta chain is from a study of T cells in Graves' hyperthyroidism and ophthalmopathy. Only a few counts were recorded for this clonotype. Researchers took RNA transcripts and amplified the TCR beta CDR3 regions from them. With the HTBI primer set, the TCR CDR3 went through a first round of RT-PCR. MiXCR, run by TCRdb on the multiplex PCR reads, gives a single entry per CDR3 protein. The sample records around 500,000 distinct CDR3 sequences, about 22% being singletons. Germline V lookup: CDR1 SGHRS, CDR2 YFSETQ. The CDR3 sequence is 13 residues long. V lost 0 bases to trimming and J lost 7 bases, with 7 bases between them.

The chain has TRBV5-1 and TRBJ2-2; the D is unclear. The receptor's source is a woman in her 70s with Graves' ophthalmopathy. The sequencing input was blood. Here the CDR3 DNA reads TGCGCCAGCAGCTTGGGCGGAATCGGGGAGCTGTTTTTT. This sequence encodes CASSLGGIGELFF. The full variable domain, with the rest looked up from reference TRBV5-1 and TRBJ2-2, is KAGVTQTPRYLIKTRGQQVTLSCSPISGHRSVSWYQQTPGQGLQFLFEYFSETQRNKGNFPGRFSGRQFSNSRSEMNVSTLELGDSALYLCASSLGGIGELFFGEGSRLTVL.